This TCR beta chain came from a study of early T cells in non-severe SARS-CoV-2 infection. Trimming took 0 bases from V and 4 from J, leaving 9 bases between them. Germline V lookup: CDR1 SGHNT, CDR2 YYREEE (reference sequence). CDR3 length: 14 residues. TCRdb itself ran the 5' RACE reads through MiXCR, one entry per CDR3 protein. The table has about 39,000 distinct CDR3 sequences, less than 7% seen once. The sample holds many counts of this clonotype. This receptor was taken from an adult who was a healthcare worker with PCR-confirmed SARS-CoV-2 infection or an uninfected control (not recorded which). The chain links TRBV5-4 to TRBJ2-3, with no clear D. This specimen was whole blood, taken at baseline. This CDR3 is CASSLDGKADTQYF. The CDR3 region has the DNA TGTGCCAGCAGCTTGGACGGAAAGGCAGATACGCAGTATTTT.